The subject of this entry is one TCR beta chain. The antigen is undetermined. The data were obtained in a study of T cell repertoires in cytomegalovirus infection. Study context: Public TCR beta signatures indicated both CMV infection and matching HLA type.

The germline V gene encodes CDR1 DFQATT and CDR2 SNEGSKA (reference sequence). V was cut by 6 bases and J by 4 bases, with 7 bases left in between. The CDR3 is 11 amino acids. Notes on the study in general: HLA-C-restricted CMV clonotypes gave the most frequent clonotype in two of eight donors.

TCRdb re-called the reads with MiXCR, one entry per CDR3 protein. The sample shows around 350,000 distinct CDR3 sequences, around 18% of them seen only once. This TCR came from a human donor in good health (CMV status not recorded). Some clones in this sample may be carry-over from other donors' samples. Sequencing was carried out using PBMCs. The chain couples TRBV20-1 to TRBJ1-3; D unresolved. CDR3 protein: CSASAGNTIYF. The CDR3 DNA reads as TGCAGTGCCTCTGCGGGAAACACCATATATTTT.